The 14 T cell receptor beta chains below were found in one sample sequenced in a study of cytomegalovirus exposure and HLA in healthy donors. PCR amplification relied on 60 Vbeta primers (plus 13 Jbeta primers). Data came from immunoSEQ multiplex PCR; TCRdb stores just in-frame clones and leaves some out. The data contain 130,000 or so clones, 74% of them seen just once; the ten biggest clones take up 4.3%. Sample: PBMCs. These receptors were obtained from a man aged 18-30 years in good health and CMV-seropositive.

V is TRBV7-9 and J is TRBJ1-5; D unresolved. Germline V gene data show CDR1 as SEHNR and CDR2 as FQNEAQ (reference sequence). Trimming cost V 3 bases and J 2 bases, with 11 bases left between them. The CDR3 has 15 amino acids. CDR3 coding DNA: TGTGCCAGCAGCTTTGCGAGCACCCGCAATCAGCCCCAGCATTTT. This encodes CASSFASTRNQPQHF.

The rearrangement joins TRBV5-6 to TRBJ2-5; 15 positions agree with TRBD2. The CDR3 is 17 amino acids. Losses at the gene ends were 4 bases for V and 5 bases for J; bases not matched to a gene: 9. Germline values: CDR1 SGHDT, CDR2 YYEEEE. In DNA form, the CDR3 reads TGTGCCAGCAGCCGCGGACTAGCGGGAGGGCCGGGGGAGACCCAGTACTTC. This translates into CASSRGLAGGPGETQYF.

This clone was counted a few times. For the CDR3, the DNA is TGTGCCAGCAGTTACGGGGCATGGAGCACTGAAGCTTTCTTT. Its protein is CASSYGAWSTEAFF. The chain uses TRBV6-5 and TRBJ1-1, with a tentative D call TRBD1 (5 bases). Deletions cut 2 bases from V and 4 bases from J, with 11 bases between. This CDR3 is built from 14 residues. The germline CDR1 and CDR2 sequences are MNHEY and SVGAGI.

V gene TRBV29-1 combines with J gene TRBJ2-7; 8 bases are a match to TRBD1. From germline, CDR1 is SQVTM and CDR2 ANQGSEA. The junction had 9 bases not matched to a gene; V was cut back by 4 bases and J by 7 bases. CDR3 length: 13 residues. This chain's CDR3 is CSVAGTGVEEQYF. The CDR3 coding sequence is TGCAGCGTTGCCGGGACAGGAGTCGAGGAGCAGTACTTC.

The chain links TRBV4-1 to TRBJ2-7; 8 bases are shared with TRBD2. After removal of 0 bases from V and 0 bases from J, the junction contained 4 bases not matched to a gene. This CDR3 is 16 amino acids long. Per germline, CDR1 MGHRA and CDR2 YSYEKL. The CDR3 region is CASSQETSGSSYEQYF. CDR3 nucleotide sequence: TGCGCCAGCAGCCAAGAAACTAGCGGATCCTCCTACGAGCAGTACTTC.

This clone came up once. The V call is TRBV5-8, the J call TRBJ1-1; perhaps TRBD1 as D (6 bases). The CDR3 is 15 amino acids. Germline V CDR1 and CDR2: SGHTS, YDEGEE. Trimming shortened V by 7 bases and J by 0 bases, and 16 bases separated the two germline ends. The CDR3 DNA follows: TGTGCCAGCCTCTTAGGGGGTTTCGTGAACACTGAAGCTTTCTTT. This gives the protein CASLLGGFVNTEAFF.

The V gene is TRBV28, the J gene TRBJ2-7, with TRBD2 identical over 12 bases. CDR1 and CDR2 (germline): MDHEN, SYDVKM. The CDR3 loop spans 14 amino acids. V shed 6 bases and J 4 bases; nucleotides not matched to a gene: 4. Here the CDR3 DNA reads TGTGCCAGCAGACTAGCGGGAGGATTGTACGAGCAGTACTTC. It specifies CASRLAGGLYEQYF.

In this sample, this clone turned up a few times. The genes are TRBV7-2 and TRBJ1-2; D not certain. This CDR3 has 16 amino acids. Between the trimmed V and J ends, which lost 1 base and 1 base, there was a span of 13 bases. Germline V gives CDR1 SGHTA, CDR2 FQGNSA. CDR3 loop: CASSLGGDGYNYGYTF. CDR3 coding DNA: TGTGCCAGCAGCTTAGGGGGAGACGGATATAACTATGGCTACACCTTC.

The V call is TRBV19, the J call TRBJ1-3; D perhaps matches TRBD1 (6 bases). Trimming removed 6 bases from V and 7 bases from J, with 19 bases in between. Per the germline V gene, CDR1 is LNHDA and CDR2 is SQIVND (reference sequence). The CDR3 is 15 amino acids. The DNA for the CDR3 is TGTGCCAGTAGCCCTCTCGGGGGGCAGGGGAACACCATATATTTT. This gives the protein CASSPLGGQGNTIYF.

The chain uses TRBV6-5 and TRBJ1-2; TRBD1 aligns across 9 bases. The junction had 5 bases not matched to a gene; V was cut back by 6 bases and J by 3 bases. Germline-derived CDR1 and CDR2 are MNHEY and SVGAGI. The CDR3 spans 14 residues. CDR3 protein: CASRKTGGDYGYTF. As DNA, the CDR3 is TGTGCCAGCAGAAAGACAGGGGGTGACTATGGCTACACCTTC.

This clone was recorded once. The same CDR3 can be traced to other DNA sequences in this sample. The chain recombines TRBV7-2 with TRBJ1-1; tentatively, D is TRBD1 (5 bases). Germline CDR1 and CDR2: SGHTA and FQGNSA. Trimming cost V 2 bases and J 2 bases, with 9 bases left between them. This CDR3 is 14 amino acids long. The CDR3 bases are TGTGCCAGCAGCTTACAGGGTGTAAACACTGAAGCTTTCTTT. Translation: CASSLQGVNTEAFF.

This sequence joins TRBV5-4 and TRBJ2-7, with 7 bases aligning to TRBD2. The germline V gene has CDR1 SGHNT and CDR2 YYREEE (reference sequence). J lost 2 bases, V lost 5 bases, and 13 bases had no gene match. The CDR3 consists of 16 residues. CDR3 bases: TGTGCCAGCAGTTATGGTGGGTTAGCGGGTCCCTACGAGCAGTACTTC. Translating it yields CASSYGGLAGPYEQYF.

The rearrangement joins TRBV11-3 to TRBJ2-7; TRBD2 is a possible D gene (6 bases). The V end lost 1 base, the J end lost 6 bases, and 16 bases lay between the germline ends. CDR3 length: 15 residues. Germline CDR1 SGHNT, CDR2 YENEEA. CDR3 sequence (DNA): TGTGCCAGCAGCTTAGGGGGACTCTCCTTAGCCGAGCAGTACTTC. Encoded protein: CASSLGGLSLAEQYF.

The chain couples TRBV5-1 to TRBJ2-7; 9 bases fit TRBD1. The CDR3 extends over 19 amino acids. Germline CDR1 reads SGHRS; CDR2 reads YFSETQ. Trimming at V came to 4 bases and at J to 1 base, leaving 18 bases not matched to a gene. The chain's CDR3 is CASSPFSGTGILASYEQYF. CDR3 sequence (DNA): TGCGCCAGCAGCCCGTTTTCCGGGACAGGGATTCTAGCTTCCTACGAGCAGTACTTC.